The clone carrying this T cell receptor (beta chain) has a single count. This record comes from a study of T cell responses to AZD1222 COVID-19 vaccine. Measured with immunoSEQ multiplex PCR; TCRdb has only the in-frame clones, and not every one. The profile covers 150,000 to 200,000 clones, with 94% appearing a single time and approximately 4.8% taken by the ten largest. With 4 bases removed from V and 1 base from J, the gap between germline ends came to 5 bases. CDR1 is SGHRS, CDR2 YFSETQ, per germline. The CDR3 has 12 amino acids. The TCR sequence derives from an adult who received the AZD1222 COVID-19 vaccine. This chain joins TRBV5-1 and TRBJ1-1; D remains ambiguous. This specimen was peripheral blood, taken 28 days after the second AZD1222 dose. The CDR3 DNA reads TGCGCCAGCAGCACCAGGAACACTGAAGCTTTCTTT. This codes for CASSTRNTEAFF.